This TCR beta chain was identified during a study of early T cells in non-severe SARS-CoV-2 infection. Study-wide context: Chains were not paired, and sequencing was done on bulk RNA from unsorted whole blood. Study-level results: Clonotype matching in VDJdb favored anti-spike CD8 responses and did not capture private and CD4 specificities.

Unique molecular identifiers (one per individual cDNA molecule) were attached. One entry per CDR3 protein results from TCRdb running MiXCR on the 5' RACE reads. This repertoire shows approximately 42,000 distinct CDR3 sequences, less than 7% found once; its top ten account for roughly 12%. Ten or more counts support this clonotype. Its antigen is unknown. There are 14 residues in the CDR3. V lost 0 bases and J lost 0, with 5 bases in between. Germline CDR1 is SGDLS and CDR2 is YYNGEE. The sample was whole blood. This rearrangement joins TRBV9 to TRBJ2-3; D is undetermined. This receptor was taken from an adult who was a healthcare worker with PCR-confirmed SARS-CoV-2 infection or an uninfected control (not recorded which). CDR3 amino acids: CASSVEPSTDTQYF. The CDR3 DNA follows: TGTGCCAGCAGCGTAGAACCGAGCACAGATACGCAGTATTTT.